The 6 T cell receptor beta chains reported below all come from one sample, sequenced in a study of blood T cells in healthy people across ages. The use of a sample-barcoded 5' primer and a J-beta primer mix characterized a second PCR of about 7 to 12 cycles. MiXCR, applied by TCRdb to the 5' RACE reads, yields one record per CDR3 protein. This sample has some 1.5 million distinct CDR3 sequences, with under 30% found just once. What was sequenced was blood. The receptor source for this set is a woman aged 30 to 39 in good health.

This rearrangement joins TRBV12-3 or TRBV12-4 to TRBJ1-5; 7 bases map to TRBD1. V lost 6 bases and J lost 7; bases outside the gene matches: 9. This CDR3 comprises 14 residues. The CDR3 sequence: CASRSTGEWQPQHF. CDR3 nucleotides: TGTGCCAGCAGATCCACAGGGGAGTGGCAGCCCCAGCATTTT.

The rearrangement links TRBV9 to TRBJ2-7; D perhaps matches TRBD1 (6 bases). CDR3 size: 13 residues. Germline CDR1 SGDLS, CDR2 YYNGEE. V was pared by 3 bases and J by 7 bases, with 14 bases between. The CDR3 DNA reads as TGTGCCAGCAGCGGATTAGGGGACAATGAGCAGTACTTC. Protein: CASSGLGDNEQYF.

This clonotype was detected many times. The chain has TRBV9 and TRBJ2-5, with TRBD2 matching 11 bases. The junction had 6 bases not matched to a gene; V was cut back by 3 bases and J by 2 bases. This CDR3 has 16 amino acids. The germline CDR1 and CDR2 sequences are SGDLS and YYNGEE. The DNA of the CDR3 is TGTGCCAGCAGCGCGGCTAGCGGGGGGCTTCAAGAGACCCAGTACTTC. Protein product: CASSAASGGLQETQYF.

This clonotype has only a few counts. The chain carries TRBV20-1 and TRBJ2-5; TRBD1 might be the D (8 bases). This CDR3 spans 14 amino acids. Germline CDR1 DFQATT, CDR2 SNEGSKA (reference sequence). Trimming removed 5 bases from V and 2 bases from J, with 15 bases in between. CDR3 in DNA: TGCAGTGCTCCGCACAGGGGGGGGCAAGAGACCCAGTACTTC. This sequence encodes CSAPHRGGQETQYF.

J is TRBJ1-3 and V is TRBV7-9; D is ambiguous. The CDR3 runs to 13 residues. V was trimmed by 6 bases and J by 1 base, leaving 7 bases between them. Germline lookup yields CDR1 SEHNR and CDR2 FQNEAQ (reference sequence). CDR3 in amino acids: CASSSSSGNTIYF. CDR3 nucleotides: TGTGCCAGCAGTTCGAGTTCTGGAAACACCATATATTTT.

The gene calls are TRBV6-1 and TRBJ1-5; D is undetermined. V was shortened by 7 bases and J by 1 base, with 11 bases between the two germline ends. CDR1 is MNHNS, CDR2 SASEGT, per germline. This CDR3 has 14 residues. The CDR3 region has the DNA TGTGCCAGCAAACTCTCGGTGAGCAATCAGCCCCAGCATTTT. This codes for CASKLSVSNQPQHF.